The 19 T cell receptor beta chains presented below share a single source sample, sequenced in a study of identical twins. TCRdb used MiXCR to reprocess the 5' RACE reads, holding one entry per CDR3 protein. The top ten clones hold over 5% of a sample with about 220,000 distinct CDR3 sequences, 7.5% of them seen once. These records were also assigned to another study, of yellow fever vaccine responses in identical twins.

Sequencing was performed on CD8+ T cells sorted from blood. All receptors derive from a woman aged 18-35 years in good health.

This clonotype turned up a few times. CDR3 loop: CASSLGTGGDEQFF. The CDR3 DNA reads TGTGCCAGCAGCTTAGGGACAGGGGGCGATGAGCAGTTCTTC. The chain links TRBV7-9 to TRBJ2-1; 11 bases are shared with TRBD1. The CDR3 extends over 14 amino acids. V was clipped by 1 base and J by 8 bases; unmatched bases: 1. Germline V gene sequence: CDR1 SEHNR, CDR2 FQNEAQ (reference sequence). Full variable domain (remainder filled in from reference TRBV7-9 and TRBJ2-1): DTGVSQNPRHKITKRGQNVTFRCDPISEHNRLYWYRQTLGQGPEFLTYFQNEAQLEKSRLLSDRFSAERPKGSFSTLEIQRTEQGDSAMYLCASSLGTGGDEQFFGPGTRLTVL.

This clonotype was seen repeatedly, ten times or more. The gene calls are TRBV7-7 and TRBJ2-3, with D unclear. Germline CDR1 and CDR2: SSHAT and FNYEAQ (reference sequence). V was shortened by 5 bases and J by 5 bases, with 14 bases between the two germline ends. This CDR3 comprises 14 residues. Written as DNA, the CDR3 is TGTGCCAGCAGCCTAGGTCCCTCGGGAGATACGCAGTATTTT. It specifies CASSLGPSGDTQYF.

This clonotype was counted at least ten times. The chain uses TRBV6-1 and TRBJ2-6, with D possibly TRBD2 on 5 matching bases. Per the germline V gene, CDR1 is MNHNS and CDR2 is SASEGT. The CDR3 has 15 amino acids. V was cut by 1 base and J by 4 bases, with 8 bases left in between. The CDR3 region is CASSEGERGANVLTF. DNA for the CDR3: TGTGCCAGCAGTGAAGGGGAGAGGGGGGCCAACGTCCTGACTTTC.

This clonotype was recorded at least ten times. V usage is TRBV10-3 and J usage is TRBJ2-1; D not certain. Looked up from germline, CDR1 is ENHRY and CDR2 is SYGVKD. Trimming shortened V by 7 bases and J by 7 bases, and 8 bases separated the two germline ends. This CDR3 is 11 amino acids long. This chain's CDR3 is CAIKSRNEQFF. The CDR3 region has the DNA TGTGCCATCAAAAGCAGGAATGAGCAGTTCTTC.

The chain employs TRBV6-1 and TRBJ1-1, with unresolved D. V was trimmed by 7 bases and J by 4 bases, leaving 13 bases between them. The CDR3 contains 13 residues. CDR1 and CDR2 from the germline V gene are MNHNS and SASEGT. The CDR3 bases are TGTGCCAGCACCCTGGGAGGGATCACTGAAGCTTTCTTT. Its translation: CASTLGGITEAFF.

Many counts were recorded for this clonotype. The chain recombines TRBV25-1 with TRBJ1-2; D perhaps matches TRBD1 (6 bases). V lost 4 bases, J lost 7 bases, and 10 bases lay in between. The CDR3 is 12 residues long. The V gene's germline CDR1 is MGHDK and CDR2 SYGVNS. CDR3 in amino acids: CASSADSFGYTF. CDR3 sequence (DNA): TGTGCCAGCAGTGCGGACAGTTTTGGCTACACCTTC.

This clonotype was observed a few times. The chain combines TRBV6-1 with TRBJ2-1, with D unresolved. This CDR3 has 13 amino acids. Germline loops: CDR1 MNHNS, CDR2 SASEGT. V was trimmed by 3 bases and J by 10 bases, leaving 13 bases between them. Written as DNA, the CDR3 is TGTGCCAGCAGTGATCGACCAGAATGGGAGCAGTTCTTC. Translation: CASSDRPEWEQFF.

This clonotype was observed at least ten times. The chain has TRBV7-8 and TRBJ2-1, with 11 bases aligning to TRBD2. The germline V gene encodes CDR1 SGHVS and CDR2 FQNEAQ. This CDR3 is built from 14 residues. V lost 3 bases, J lost 9 bases, and 4 bases stayed unmatched. CDR3 amino acids: CASSFSGRASEQFF. DNA of the CDR3: TGTGCCAGCAGCTTTAGCGGGAGGGCGAGTGAGCAGTTCTTC.

In this sample, this clonotype turned up many times. The chain carries TRBV5-1 and TRBJ2-7, with TRBD1 as a possible D gene (5 bases). Deletions cut 0 bases from V and 3 bases from J, with 16 bases between. This CDR3 spans 16 amino acids. Per germline, CDR1 SGHRS and CDR2 YFSETQ. DNA for the CDR3: TGCGCCAGCAGCTTGGCCGCGAGCAGGGCCCACTACGAGCAGTACTTC. The encoded protein is CASSLAASRAHYEQYF.

This clonotype appeared many times. The V call is TRBV7-9, the J call TRBJ2-3; D is undetermined. V lost 4 bases and J lost 10, with 9 bases in between. Germline CDR1 and CDR2: SEHNR and FQNEAQ (reference sequence). This CDR3 is 11 amino acids long. The CDR3: CASSSLVPQYF. For the CDR3, the DNA is TGTGCCAGCAGCTCTCTAGTGCCGCAGTATTTT.

This clonotype was detected many times. The chain links TRBV3-1 to TRBJ2-2; D uncertain. Looked up from germline, CDR1 is LGHDT and CDR2 is YNNKEL (reference sequence). This CDR3 is built from 16 residues. Trimming took off 3 bases at V and 0 bases at J, with 11 bases between the two ends. CDR3: CASSQRRNANTGELFF. For the CDR3, the DNA is TGTGCCAGCAGCCAGCGACGGAACGCGAACACCGGGGAGCTGTTTTTT.

In this sample, this clonotype turned up a few times. The chain couples TRBV28 to TRBJ2-7, with 12 bases identical to TRBD2. After removal of 5 bases from V and 0 bases from J, the junction contained 2 bases not matched to a gene. Per the germline V gene, CDR1 is MDHEN and CDR2 is SYDVKM. This CDR3 has 15 residues. CDR3 protein: CASSPTSGGSYEQYF. The CDR3 DNA is TGTGCCAGCAGTCCGACTAGCGGGGGCTCCTACGAGCAGTACTTC. The full variable domain, rest sourced from reference TRBV28 and TRBJ2-7, is DVKVTQSSRYLVKRTGEKVFLECVQDMDHENMFWYRQDPGLGLRLIYFSYDVKMKEKGDIPEGYSVSREKKERFSLILESASTNQTSMYLCASSPTSGGSYEQYFGPGTRLTVT.

This sequence joins TRBV27 and TRBJ2-5, with 12 bases matching TRBD2. Germline trimming cut 2 bases from V and 5 bases from J; bases unmatched to any gene: 3. The CDR3 spans 15 residues. Germline-derived CDR1 and CDR2 are MNHEY and SMNVEV (reference sequence). This chain's CDR3 is CASSLRLAGVETQYF. In nucleotides, the CDR3 is TGTGCCAGCAGTTTACGACTAGCGGGAGTGGAGACCCAGTACTTC.

This clonotype was seen ten or more times. The rearrangement uses TRBV10-3 and TRBJ1-2, with 8 bases matching TRBD1. Germline CDR1 and CDR2: ENHRY and SYGVKD. The V segment lost 7 bases and the J segment 3 bases; nucleotides outside the gene matches: 10. This CDR3 comprises 15 residues. For the CDR3, the DNA is TGTGCCATCAATGGGGGACAGGCCCTCGACTATGGCTACACCTTC. Translation gives CAINGGQALDYGYTF.

The chain recombines TRBV7-8 with TRBJ2-3, with a tentative D call TRBD2 (5 bases). CDR1 and CDR2 from the germline V gene are SGHVS and FQNEAQ. The CDR3 is 13 residues long. Trimming stripped 5 bases from V and 5 bases from J, with 11 bases between. CDR3 DNA: TGTGCCAGCAGCCCCGAGGGAGTAGATACGCAGTATTTT. Amino acid sequence: CASSPEGVDTQYF.

This clonotype was recorded many times. V is TRBV7-9 and J is TRBJ2-7; 7 positions agree with TRBD2. The CDR3 is made up of 16 amino acids. Losses at the gene ends were 4 bases for V and 3 bases for J; bases not matched to a gene: 12. Germline loops: CDR1 SEHNR, CDR2 FQNEAQ (reference sequence). This chain's CDR3 is CASSSSRQGGFYEQYF. CDR3 DNA: TGTGCCAGCAGCTCGTCGAGGCAGGGAGGGTTCTACGAGCAGTACTTC. Together with reference TRBV7-9 and TRBJ2-7, the CDR3 gives the full variable domain: DTGVSQNPRHKITKRGQNVTFRCDPISEHNRLYWYRQTLGQGPEFLTYFQNEAQLEKSRLLSDRFSAERPKGSFSTLEIQRTEQGDSAMYLCASSSSRQGGFYEQYFGPGTRLTVT.

The chain combines TRBV3-1 with TRBJ2-1; 9 bases agree with TRBD2. V shed 3 bases and J 9 bases; nucleotides not matched to a gene: 9. CDR3 length: 15 amino acids. Germline CDR1 LGHDT, CDR2 YNNKEL (reference sequence). This CDR3 is CASSHRASGDREQFF. The CDR3 DNA follows: TGTGCCAGCAGCCATAGGGCTAGCGGGGATCGTGAGCAGTTCTTC.

This clonotype appeared a few times. V is TRBV7-8 and J is TRBJ2-3; D remains unclear. Germline-derived CDR1 and CDR2 are SGHVS and FQNEAQ. The CDR3 loop spans 15 amino acids. V was trimmed by 7 bases and J by 5 bases, leaving 19 bases between them. The CDR3 reads CASTPTVAGGDTQYF. CDR3 coding DNA: TGTGCCAGCACCCCCACGGTCGCAGGCGGAGATACGCAGTATTTT.

This clonotype was seen repeatedly, ten times or more. The gene calls are TRBV29-1 and TRBJ1-2; the D gene is possibly TRBD1 (5 bases). Germline values: CDR1 SQVTM, CDR2 ANQGSEA. The CDR3 is 12 residues long. V shed 7 bases and J shed 8 bases, with 17 bases lying between them. This CDR3 reads CSAVTGREGYTF. In nucleotides, the CDR3 is TGCAGCGCTGTTACGGGCAGGGAAGGCTACACCTTC.